This is a list of T cell receptor beta chains from one sample in a study of cytomegalovirus exposure and HLA in healthy donors. Using immunoSEQ multiplex PCR, the repertoire was profiled, and TCRdb retains in-frame clones only, with some absent. The table lists about 89,000 clones, 80% to 85% of them singletons, with 9.5% to 13% in the top ten. The sequenced sample was PBMCs. These receptors were taken from a woman aged 18-30 years in good health and CMV-seropositive. Each CDR3 is given with its conserved first and last residue. A D gene is named only where the DNA matches it firmly. Only part of the rows carry a size: once, few, many, or a class if the clone is expanded.

d_call	j_call	clone_size	v_call	cdr3_nt	cdr3_aa
NA	TRBJ1-3	NA	TRBV5-1	TGCGCCAGCAGCGGTCAGGGTGCCCTCTCTGGAAACACCATATATTTT	CASSGQGALSGNTIYF
NA	TRBJ1-6	NA	TRBV30	TGTGCCTGGCAACCGGGGATAGGAAATTCACCCCTCCACTTT	CAWQPGIGNSPLHF
NA	TRBJ2-5	NA	TRBV7-6	TGTGCCAGCAGCTTACAACGGGGGACCTACCAAGAGACCCAGTACTTC	CASSLQRGTYQETQYF
NA	TRBJ1-1	NA	TRBV7-2	TGTGCCAGCAGCCTACAGGGTTTGAACACTGAAGCTTTCTTT	CASSLQGLNTEAFF
TRBD2	TRBJ2-1	few	TRBV5-1	TGCGCCAGCAGCTTCAGAGGACCCCGGGGGGACAATGAGCAGTTCTTC	CASSFRGPRGDNEQFF
NA	TRBJ1-2	NA	TRBV27	TGTGCCAGCAGTTTAGCGGGGAAGCTGACTATCTATGGCTACACCTTC	CASSLAGKLTIYGYTF
NA	TRBJ2-6	NA	TRBV2	TGTGCCAGCAGTGCCGCAGGGGCCGAACTTACCTCTGGGGCCAACGTCCTGACTTTC	CASSAAGAELTSGANVLTF
TRBD1	TRBJ2-5	NA	TRBV13	TGTGCCAGCAGCTTACGACAGGGGAAAGAGACCCAGTACTTC	CASSLRQGKETQYF
TRBD1	TRBJ2-7	once	TRBV18	TGTGCCAGCTCCCGCGGGACAGGGGCGCTCGAGCAGTACTTC	CASSRGTGALEQYF
TRBD2	TRBJ2-5	NA	TRBV5-1	TGCGCCAGCAGCTTACTAGCGGGGGGGCCGGAGACCCAGTACTTC	CASSLLAGGPETQYF
NA	TRBJ2-5	NA	TRBV7-2	TGTGCCAGCAGCTTAGACCAGGTTCAAGAGACCCAGTACTTC	CASSLDQVQETQYF
TRBD2	TRBJ2-5	NA	TRBV4-3	TGCGCCAGCAGCCAAGAATTCGGACTAGCGGGGGAGACCCAGTACTTC	CASSQEFGLAGETQYF
TRBD2	TRBJ2-3	NA	TRBV13	TGTGCCAGCACGACGGGGGGGTCTTTCACAGATACGCAGTATTTT	CASTTGGSFTDTQYF
TRBD1	TRBJ1-2	few	TRBV15	TGTGCCACCAGCATAGGGACAGGGGATGGCTACACCTTC	CATSIGTGDGYTF
TRBD2	TRBJ2-1	NA	TRBV11-2	TGTGCCAGCAGCTTAGATCCAGGGACTAACTACAATGAGCAGTTCTTC	CASSLDPGTNYNEQFF
NA	TRBJ1-1	NA	TRBV10-3	TGTGCCAATTGGAGGGGTTTCATGAACACTGAAGCTTTCTTT	CANWRGFMNTEAFF
TRBD2	TRBJ2-7	NA	TRBV2	TGTGCCAGCAATTTAGCGGGCAGCTTCTCCTACGAGCAGTACTTC	CASNLAGSFSYEQYF
TRBD1	TRBJ2-7	few	TRBV27	TGTGCCAGCAGTTTTTCCGGGACAGGGGTTTTCGAGCAGTACTTC	CASSFSGTGVFEQYF
TRBD1	TRBJ1-1	NA	TRBV27	TGTGCCAGCAGTTGGGGACAGGGGGCGAGGACTGAAGCTTTCTTT	CASSWGQGARTEAFF
NA	TRBJ1-5	NA	TRBV27	TGTGCCAGCAGTCGCAGGGTAAATCAGCCCCAGCATTTT	CASSRRVNQPQHF
TRBD1	TRBJ1-2	once	TRBV4-1	TGCGCCAGCAGCCAAGTTCGGACCAGGGGGGTGCTATCCTATGGCTACACCTTC	CASSQVRTRGVLSYGYTF
TRBD1	TRBJ1-2	NA	TRBV6-5	TGTGCCAGCAGTTGGGGACAGGGAGATGGCTACACCTTC	CASSWGQGDGYTF
NA	TRBJ1-2	NA	TRBV6-1	TGTGCCAGCGGGGCCAGTTATGGCTACACCTTC	CASGASYGYTF
NA	TRBJ2-3	NA	TRBV5-1	TGCGCCAGCAGATTCGAGCTCGATACGCAGTATTTT	CASRFELDTQYF
NA	TRBJ1-1	NA	TRBV5-1	TGCGCCAGCAGCGTAGACGGGAGGGGGACTGAAGCTTTCTTT	CASSVDGRGTEAFF
NA	TRBJ2-7	NA	TRBV11-2	TGTGCCAGCAGCTTAACAACACATGGCGCGGGCGAGCAGTACTTC	CASSLTTHGAGEQYF
TRBD1	TRBJ1-2	once	TRBV4-1	TGCGCCAGCAGCCATCCGGGACAGGGTAACTATGGCTACACCTTC	CASSHPGQGNYGYTF
NA	TRBJ2-7	once	TRBV28	TGTGCCAGCAGTCTCACAGGGTTCTACGAGCAGTACTTC	CASSLTGFYEQYF
NA	TRBJ2-2	once	TRBV15	TGTGCCACCAGCAGAGATCACGGCGGGGAGCTGTTTTTT	CATSRDHGGELFF
TRBD2	TRBJ2-7	NA	TRBV11-2	TGTGCCAGCAGCCTCGGGGGGTATGAGAACTTC	CASSLGGYENF
NA	TRBJ2-2	NA	TRBV7-3	TGTGCCAGCAGCTTAGCCTTCGGCAGGGTCCGCCGCGGGGAGCTGTTTTTT	CASSLAFGRVRRGELFF
NA	TRBJ2-7	NA	TRBV5-4	TGTGCCAGCAGCTTCGCAGCCTACGAGCAGTACTTC	CASSFAAYEQYF
NA	TRBJ2-1	NA	TRBV11-2	TGTGCCAGCAGCTTAAGGCCCCTAGGGGGGGCGGAGTACAATGAGCAGTTCTTC	CASSLRPLGGAEYNEQFF
NA	TRBJ1-4	NA	TRBV28	TGTGCCAGCAGTCCTCCTGATCGGGGTTCGAATGAAAAACTGTTTTTT	CASSPPDRGSNEKLFF
TRBD1	TRBJ1-1	NA	TRBV5-1	TGCGCCAGCGGAGGAGGGGGCCCGGACACTGAAGCTTTCTTT	CASGGGGPDTEAFF
NA	TRBJ2-6	NA	TRBV2	TGTGCCACAGCGACGGACTCTGGGGCCAACGTCCTGACTTTC	CATATDSGANVLTF
TRBD1	TRBJ2-7	few	TRBV4-1	TGCGCCAGCAGCCAAGATGGACAGGGGGCCTACGAGCAGTACTTC	CASSQDGQGAYEQYF
TRBD1	TRBJ2-5	NA	TRBV7-2	TGTGCCAGCAGCAGACAGGGGATAGAGACCCAGTACTTC	CASSRQGIETQYF
TRBD1	TRBJ2-4	NA	TRBV19	TGTGCCAGTAGTATAAGTGGACAGGGATACATTCAGTACTTC	CASSISGQGYIQYF
TRBD2	TRBJ2-5	NA	TRBV27	TGTGCCAGCAGTTTAACGACCCTACTAGCGGGGGGGGGAGAGACCCAGTACTTC	CASSLTTLLAGGGETQYF
TRBD2	TRBJ2-1	NA	TRBV28	TGTGCCAGCAGTCAAGTGCTGTGGGGACTAGCGGGGGGCTATGAGCAGTTCTTC	CASSQVLWGLAGGYEQFF
NA	TRBJ2-5	NA	TRBV5-1	TGCGCCAGCAGCCCCGACATAGAGACCCAGTACTTC	CASSPDIETQYF
NA	TRBJ2-2	NA	TRBV7-9	TGTGCCAGCGGGCCCCAGGGCGCCGGGGGCGGGGAGCTGTTTTTT	CASGPQGAGGGELFF
NA	TRBJ1-6	NA	TRBV2	TGTGCCAGCAGTGAAGATGAGATAAATAATTCACCCCTCCACTTT	CASSEDEINNSPLHF
NA	TRBJ2-7	NA	TRBV5-1	TGCGCCAGCAGATCCCAAACCCCCGGCTCCTACGAGCAGTACTTC	CASRSQTPGSYEQYF
TRBD2	TRBJ2-1	NA	TRBV5-4	TGTGCCAGCAGTGGGGGACTAGCGGGATACAATGAGCAGTTCTTC	CASSGGLAGYNEQFF
TRBD1	TRBJ2-1	once	TRBV4-3	TGCGCCAGCAGCCAAGATCCTGGGGGGGGACAGGGGAACAATGAGCAGTTCTTC	CASSQDPGGGQGNNEQFF
NA	TRBJ1-2	NA	TRBV28	TGTGCCAGCAGTTTCCCTCAGGGGTCCGCGCCTGGACAGAACTATGGCTACACCTTC	CASSFPQGSAPGQNYGYTF
NA	TRBJ1-6	few	TRBV2	TGTGCCAGCAGAGCAGGGTGGGATTCACCCCTCCACTTT	CASRAGWDSPLHF
NA	TRBJ2-7	NA	TRBV4-3	TGCGCCAGCAGCCAAGATTGGAGAACTACCTACGAGCAGTACTTC	CASSQDWRTTYEQYF
TRBD1	TRBJ1-2	NA	TRBV18	TGTGCCAGCTCACCAGGGACAGGGGGTGTATATGGCTACACCTTC	CASSPGTGGVYGYTF